This TCR beta chain was sequenced during a study of blood T cell repertoires in COVID-19. Study-level information: Samples came from the United States, Italy and Spain, spanning acute and convalescent COVID-19.

Living in 24 US areas, the participants were between about 18 and 95 years of age. CDR3 length: 14 amino acids. In the original processing: How many nucleated cells were present was estimated from reference gene primer amplification. Clones were read by immunoSEQ multiplex PCR, and TCRdb kept only the in-frame ones, dropping some. Clonal size and the V and J genes are those of that table, whereas D and trimming came from the DNA. This table has 20,000 or so clones, approximately 88% appearing once. This sequence was found in a woman aged 30 to 39 who had recovered from COVID-19. The sample was PBMCs or T cells enriched from blood (not recorded which). The genes are TRBV21-1 and TRBJ1-3. TRBV21-1 is a pseudogene. The CDR3 DNA follows: TGTGCCAGCAGCAAAGCCGGGGGTAGAAACACCATATATTTT. It codes for CASSKAGGRNTIYF.